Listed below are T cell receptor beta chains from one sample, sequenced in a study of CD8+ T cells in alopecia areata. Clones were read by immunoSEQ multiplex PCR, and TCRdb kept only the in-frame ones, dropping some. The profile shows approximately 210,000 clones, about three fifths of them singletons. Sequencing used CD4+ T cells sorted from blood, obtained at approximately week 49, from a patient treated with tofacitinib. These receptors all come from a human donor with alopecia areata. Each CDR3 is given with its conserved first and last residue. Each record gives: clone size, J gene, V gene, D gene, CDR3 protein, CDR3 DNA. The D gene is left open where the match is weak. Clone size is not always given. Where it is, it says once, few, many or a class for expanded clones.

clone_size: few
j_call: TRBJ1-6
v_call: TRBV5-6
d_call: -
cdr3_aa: CASSFKQGSDNSPLHF
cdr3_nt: TGTGCCAGCAGCTTCAAACAAGGCAGTGATAATTCACCCCTCCACTTT

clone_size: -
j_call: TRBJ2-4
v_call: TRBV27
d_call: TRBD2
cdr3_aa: CASSGLASRGKNIQYF
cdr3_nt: TGTGCCAGCAGTGGACTAGCGAGTCGAGGCAAAAACATTCAGTACTTC

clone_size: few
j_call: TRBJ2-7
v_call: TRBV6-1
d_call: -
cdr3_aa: CASGAQGFGEQYF
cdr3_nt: TGTGCCAGCGGGGCGCAGGGGTTTGGCGAGCAGTACTTC

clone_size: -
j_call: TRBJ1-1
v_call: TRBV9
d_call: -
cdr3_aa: CASSVEGETEAFF
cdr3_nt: TGTGCCAGCAGCGTAGAGGGTGAGACTGAAGCTTTCTTT

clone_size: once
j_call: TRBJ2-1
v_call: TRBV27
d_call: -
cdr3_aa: CASSSNSEQFF
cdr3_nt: TGTGCCAGCAGTTCCAACTCTGAGCAGTTCTTC

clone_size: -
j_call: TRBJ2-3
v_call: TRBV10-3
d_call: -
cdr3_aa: CAISSSTDTQYF
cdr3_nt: TGTGCCATTAGTTCGTCTACAGATACGCAGTATTTT

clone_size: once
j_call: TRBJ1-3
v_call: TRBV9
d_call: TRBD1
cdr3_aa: CASSAGQGNTIYF
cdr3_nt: TGTGCCAGCAGTGCGGGACAGGGAAACACCATATATTTT

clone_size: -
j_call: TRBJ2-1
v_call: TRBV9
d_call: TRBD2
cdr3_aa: CASSVGGGSYNEQFF
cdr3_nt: TGTGCCAGCAGCGTAGGCGGGGGGTCATACAATGAGCAGTTCTTC

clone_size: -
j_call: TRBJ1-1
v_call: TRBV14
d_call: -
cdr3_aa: CASSQFPGTEAFF
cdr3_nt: TGTGCCAGCAGCCAATTCCCGGGGACTGAAGCTTTCTTT

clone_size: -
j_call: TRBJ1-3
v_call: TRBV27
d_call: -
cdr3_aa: CASSSLYRSGNTIYF
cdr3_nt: TGTGCCAGCAGTTCATTGTACCGCTCTGGAAACACCATATATTTT

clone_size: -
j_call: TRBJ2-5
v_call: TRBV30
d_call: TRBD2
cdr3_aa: CAWSVVDYRGAQYF
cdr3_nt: TGTGCCTGGAGTGTAGTGGACTACCGGGGGGCCCAGTACTTC

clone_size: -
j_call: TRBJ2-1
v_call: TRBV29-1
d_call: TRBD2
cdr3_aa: CSVDVAGGNEQFF
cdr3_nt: TGCAGCGTTGATGTAGCGGGGGGGAATGAGCAGTTCTTC